This T cell receptor beta chain was captured by sequencing in a study of blood T cell repertoires in COVID-19. A Seattle source enrolled patients during active infection and followed them longitudinally. Generated by immunoSEQ multiplex PCR, the TCRdb table keeps only in-frame clones and is missing some. There are 250,000 to 400,000 clones in the sample; around 89% occur only once, and approximately 1.6% lies in the top ten. CDR1 and CDR2 (germline): SGHTA, FQGNSA. The CDR3 is 14 residues long. The V gene lost 7 bases and the J gene lost 4 bases, with 15 bases spanning the gap. The sample taken for sequencing was peripheral blood. The sequence came from a woman aged 25 to 39 with COVID-19, enrolled during active disease. This sequence joins TRBV7-2 and TRBJ2-3; D might be TRBD2 (5 bases). The CDR3 protein is CASIKTREPDTQYF. CDR3 nucleotide sequence: TGTGCCAGCATCAAAACTAGGGAACCAGATACGCAGTATTTT.